This T cell receptor (beta chain) was documented in a study of cytomegalovirus exposure and HLA in healthy donors. In germline, CDR1 is SNHLY, CDR2 FYNNEI. Deletions cut 6 bases from V and 7 bases from J, with 13 bases between. The CDR3 covers 13 residues. Amplification used 60 Vbeta primers and 13 Jbeta primers. Assay used: immunoSEQ multiplex PCR; TCRdb lists only in-frame clones, some missing. The table has 130,000 or so clones, 76% seen once. Notes on this clone: Antigen: not known.

Every donor was a healthy person donating bone marrow. Study outcomes and limitations: Highly shared sequence variants in one cluster were likely a sequencing artifact.

Sequenced sample: PBMCs. The clonotype was recovered from a female donor in good health and CMV-seropositive. The rearrangement uses TRBV2 and TRBJ2-1; D possibly corresponds to TRBD2 (6 bases). CDR3 amino acids: CASRVTSPNEQFF. CDR3 in DNA: TGTGCCAGCAGGGTAACTAGCCCTAATGAGCAGTTCTTC.